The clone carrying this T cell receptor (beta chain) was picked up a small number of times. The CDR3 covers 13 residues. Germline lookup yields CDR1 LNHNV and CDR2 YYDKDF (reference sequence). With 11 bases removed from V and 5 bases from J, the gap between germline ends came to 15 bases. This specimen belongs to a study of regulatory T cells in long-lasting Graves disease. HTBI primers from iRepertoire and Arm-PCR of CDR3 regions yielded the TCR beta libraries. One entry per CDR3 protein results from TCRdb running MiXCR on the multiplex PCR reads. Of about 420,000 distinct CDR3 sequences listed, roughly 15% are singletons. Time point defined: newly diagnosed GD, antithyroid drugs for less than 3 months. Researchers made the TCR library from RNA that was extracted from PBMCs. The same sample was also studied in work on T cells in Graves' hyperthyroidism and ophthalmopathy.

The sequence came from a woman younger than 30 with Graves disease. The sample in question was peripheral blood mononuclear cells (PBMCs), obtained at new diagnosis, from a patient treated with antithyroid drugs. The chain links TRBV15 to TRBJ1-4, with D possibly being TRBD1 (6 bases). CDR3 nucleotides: TGTGCCCCTCACGACAGGAGGAATGAAAAACTGTTTTTT. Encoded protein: CAPHDRRNEKLFF.